These 21 T cell receptor beta chains were sequenced from one sample in a study of cytomegalovirus exposure and HLA in healthy donors. Generated by immunoSEQ multiplex PCR, the TCRdb table keeps only in-frame clones and is missing some. The data hold some 120,000 clones, with around 95% observed a single time. Sequenced input: PBMCs. The receptors were sampled from a young man in good health and CMV-seronegative.

The V gene is TRBV27, the J gene TRBJ2-1; TRBD2 matches at 11 bases. The CDR3 is 19 residues long. After removal of 4 bases from V and 8 bases from J, the junction contained 19 bases not matched to a gene. CDR1 is MNHEY and CDR2 is SMNVEV in the germline V gene (reference sequence). This chain's CDR3 is CASSSNLLAGGSTGYEQFF. In DNA form, the CDR3 reads TGTGCCAGCAGTTCTAACCTCCTAGCGGGGGGATCAACGGGGTATGAGCAGTTCTTC.

The CDR3 DNA follows: TGCGCCAGCAGCCAGGTACTAGCGGGCGGGACAGATACGCAGTATTTT. This gives the protein CASSQVLAGGTDTQYF. The genes are TRBV4-1 and TRBJ2-3; 9 bases are a match to TRBD2. In germline, CDR1 is MGHRA, CDR2 YSYEKL. The CDR3 sequence is 16 residues long. The V segment lost 3 bases and the J segment 3 bases; nucleotides outside the gene matches: 7.

The chain joins TRBV30 to TRBJ2-7; possible D gene TRBD1, 5 bases. The V gene lost 3 bases and the J gene lost 2 bases, with 11 bases spanning the gap. The CDR3 extends over 13 amino acids. Germline CDR1 reads GTSNPN; CDR2 reads SVGIG (reference sequence). The CDR3 region is CAWSAGSTYEQYF. The CDR3 DNA reads as TGTGCCTGGAGCGCAGGGTCCACCTACGAGCAGTACTTC.

The chain employs TRBV11-2 and TRBJ2-7; 12 bases map to TRBD2. The CDR3 sequence is 17 residues long. Trimming removed 3 bases from V and 0 bases from J; junction bases left unmatched: 6. CDR1 is SGHAT and CDR2 is FQNNGV in the germline V gene. This CDR3 is CASSFSSGRALSYEQYF. The CDR3 coding sequence is TGTGCCAGCAGCTTTTCTAGCGGGAGGGCCCTCTCCTACGAGCAGTACTTC.

The chain uses TRBV19 and TRBJ2-7; D is perhaps TRBD1 (6 bases). The germline V gene encodes CDR1 LNHDA and CDR2 SQIVND (reference sequence). With 4 bases removed from V and 0 bases from J, the gap between germline ends came to 10 bases. The CDR3 is made up of 14 amino acids. In DNA, the CDR3 is TGTGCCAGTAGTACCGGGACACACTCCTACGAGCAGTACTTC. Amino acids: CASSTGTHSYEQYF.

The gene calls are TRBV2 and TRBJ2-1, with 10 bases identical to TRBD2. Germline CDR1 reads SNHLY; CDR2 reads FYNNEI. The V and J ends lost 11 bases and 2 bases, in that order; junction bases with no gene match: 6. The CDR3 is made up of 14 amino acids. This CDR3 reads CAGGGTSAYNEQFF. The CDR3, as DNA: TGTGCCGGGGGCGGGACTAGCGCCTACAATGAGCAGTTCTTC. Complete variable domain (other parts from reference TRBV2 and TRBJ2-1): EPEVTQTPSHQVTQMGQEVILRCVPISNHLYFYWYRQILGQKVEFLVSFYNNEISEKSEIFDDQFSVERPDGSNFTLKIRSTKLEDSAMYFCAGGGTSAYNEQFFGPGTRLTVL.

The chain combines TRBV28 with TRBJ1-1, with no clear D. The CDR3 runs 10 residues. Germline V gene data show CDR1 as MDHEN and CDR2 as SYDVKM. The V and J ends lost 9 bases and 5 bases respectively, with 7 bases between them. The CDR3 is CASEGTEAFF. CDR3 DNA: TGTGCCAGTGAGGGAACTGAAGCTTTCTTT.

The genes are TRBV29-1 and TRBJ2-1; 8 bases fit TRBD2. The CDR3 length is 15 residues. Germline assignment: CDR1 SQVTM and CDR2 ANQGSEA. V lost 7 bases to trimming and J lost 2 bases; unmatched junction nucleotides: 10. DNA for the CDR3: TGCAGCGGTTACCCGCGGGAGGCCACCTACAATGAGCAGTTCTTC. Protein: CSGYPREATYNEQFF.

The chain employs TRBV19 and TRBJ2-4, with D unresolved. V was pared by 1 base and J by 3 bases, with 16 bases between. Germline CDR1 is LNHDA and CDR2 is SQIVND (reference sequence). The CDR3 has 17 residues. The CDR3 spells CASSIGPPLEFKNIQYF. For the CDR3, the DNA is TGTGCCAGTAGTATAGGCCCCCCTCTAGAATTCAAAAACATTCAGTACTTC.

This clone was observed once. The rearrangement uses TRBV7-2 and TRBJ1-4, with 7 bases fitting TRBD1. Losses at the gene ends were 4 bases for V and 8 bases for J; bases not matched to a gene: 7. The V gene's germline CDR1 is SGHTA and CDR2 FQGNSA. The CDR3 has 14 residues. The CDR3, as DNA: TGTGCCAGCAGCTCGGCGGGACAGCTAGAAAAACTGTTTTTT. Residues: CASSSAGQLEKLFF.

The rearrangement joins TRBV27 to TRBJ2-3; 7 positions match TRBD2. V lost 3 bases, J lost 2 bases, and 5 bases stayed unmatched. The V gene's germline CDR1 is MNHEY and CDR2 SMNVEV (reference sequence). The CDR3 has 15 amino acids. CDR3 in amino acids: CASSFGGGFTDTQYF. CDR3 DNA sequence: TGTGCCAGCAGTTTCGGGGGAGGGTTCACAGATACGCAGTATTTT.

The gene calls are TRBV18 and TRBJ2-3; 10 bases are shared with TRBD2. From germline, CDR1 is KGHSH and CDR2 LQKENI. The CDR3 is made up of 17 amino acids. Trimming removed 3 bases from V and 4 bases from J; junction bases left unmatched: 10. CDR3 nucleotide sequence: TGTGCCAGCTCACCGACTCTAGCGGGAGTTCAGGCAGATACGCAGTATTTT. As protein: CASSPTLAGVQADTQYF.

The CDR3 bases are TGTGCCAGCAGTGGGCAGGCCACAGATACGCAGTATTTT. It is translated as CASSGQATDTQYF. V is TRBV6-1 and J is TRBJ2-3, with D unclear. CDR1 MNHNS and CDR2 SASEGT come from the germline V gene. This CDR3 comprises 13 residues. V lost 4 bases, J lost 2 bases, and 7 bases lay in between.

The V and J genes are TRBV7-3 and TRBJ1-2, with D hard to call. The CDR3 loop spans 13 amino acids. The V gene lost 3 bases and the J gene lost 8 bases, with 13 bases spanning the gap. The germline CDR1 and CDR2 sequences are SGHTA and FQGTGA. CDR3 amino acids: CASSFGESGGYTF. The CDR3 nucleotides are TGTGCCAGCAGCTTCGGGGAGTCAGGCGGCTACACCTTC.

The chain employs TRBV19 and TRBJ2-4; a possible D gene is TRBD1 (6 bases). The CDR3 totals 16 residues. Trimming shortened V by 5 bases and J by 0 bases, and 14 bases separated the two germline ends. The V gene's germline CDR1 is LNHDA and CDR2 SQIVND (reference sequence). CDR3 in amino acids: CASSAGTSLAKNIQYF. CDR3 nucleotides: TGTGCCAGTAGTGCCGGGACATCTCTAGCCAAAAACATTCAGTACTTC.

The chain recombines TRBV27 with TRBJ1-5; possibly TRBD1 for D (5 bases). Trimming shortened V by 2 bases and J by 1 base, and 12 bases separated the two germline ends. CDR3 length: 16 residues. Per germline, CDR1 MNHEY and CDR2 SMNVEV (reference sequence). CDR3 DNA sequence: TGTGCCAGCAGTTTAGGGCAGGGAGGCAGCAATCAGCCCCAGCATTTT. Translating gives CASSLGQGGSNQPQHF.

This chain links TRBV19 with TRBJ1-5, with D possibly being TRBD1 (6 bases). V lost 7 bases and J lost 4, with 17 bases in between. Per germline, CDR1 LNHDA and CDR2 SQIVND (reference sequence). The CDR3 totals 15 residues. The CDR3, as DNA: TGTGCCAGTACCCCAAGACAGGATCGGAATCAGCCCCAGCATTTT. This translates into CASTPRQDRNQPQHF.

The chain carries TRBV7-9 and TRBJ2-3; no definite D call. Trimming shortened V by 5 bases and J by 0 bases, and 15 bases separated the two germline ends. CDR1 SEHNR and CDR2 FQNEAQ come from the germline V gene (reference sequence). The CDR3 is made up of 16 amino acids. The CDR3 DNA reads TGTGCCAGCAGCCAAGCCGTAGCTGCTAGCACAGATACGCAGTATTTT. Protein product: CASSQAVAASTDTQYF.

This chain links TRBV5-4 with TRBJ1-2; TRBD1 matches 7 bases. Unmatched junction bases numbered 0, after V lost 0 bases and J lost 1 base. In germline, CDR1 is SGHNT, CDR2 YYREEE (reference sequence). There are 14 residues in the CDR3. CDR3 in DNA: TGTGCCAGCAGCTTGGACAGGGGTAACTATGGCTACACCTTC. Protein: CASSLDRGNYGYTF.

This rearrangement joins TRBV28 to TRBJ1-1; no clear D gene. The ends were cut back, 5 bases at V and 6 bases at J, with 19 bases in the middle. CDR1 is MDHEN and CDR2 is SYDVKM in the germline V gene. The CDR3 covers 15 residues. CDR3 residues: CASSKRALGTPEAFF. CDR3 DNA: TGTGCCAGCAGTAAGAGGGCCCTGGGAACCCCTGAAGCTTTCTTT.

CDR3: CASSVTVNTEAFF. The CDR3 region has the DNA TGTGCCAGCAGTGTAACAGTGAACACTGAAGCTTTCTTT. The chain joins TRBV6-6 to TRBJ1-1; D unresolved. From germline, CDR1 is MNHNY and CDR2 SVGAGI (reference sequence). CDR3 length equals 13 residues. V lost 5 bases, J lost 0 bases, and 7 bases lay in between.